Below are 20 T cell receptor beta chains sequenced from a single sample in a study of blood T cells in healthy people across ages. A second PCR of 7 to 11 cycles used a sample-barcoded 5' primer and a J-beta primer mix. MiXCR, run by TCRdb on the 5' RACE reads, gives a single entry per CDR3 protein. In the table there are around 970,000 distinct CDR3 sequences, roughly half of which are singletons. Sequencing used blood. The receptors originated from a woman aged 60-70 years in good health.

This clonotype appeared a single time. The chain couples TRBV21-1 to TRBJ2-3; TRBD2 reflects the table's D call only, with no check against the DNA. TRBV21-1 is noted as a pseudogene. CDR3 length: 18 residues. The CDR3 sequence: CANRVLTSGRLGTDTQYF. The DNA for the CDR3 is TGTGCCAACCGAGTTTTGACTAGCGGGAGACTCGGCACAGATACGCAGTATTTT.

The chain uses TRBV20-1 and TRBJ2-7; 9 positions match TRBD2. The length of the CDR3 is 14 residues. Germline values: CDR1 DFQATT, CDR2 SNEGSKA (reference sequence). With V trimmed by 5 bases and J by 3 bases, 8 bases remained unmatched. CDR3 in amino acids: CSADRAGGDYEQYF. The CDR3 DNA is TGCAGTGCTGATCGAGCGGGAGGTGACTACGAGCAGTACTTC.

The CDR3 DNA reads as TGCAGTGCTATCACTAGTGCTCTTTCCTACGAGCAGTACTTC. This gives the protein CSAITSALSYEQYF. V is TRBV20-1 and J is TRBJ2-7; D is perhaps TRBD2 (5 bases). The CDR3 is 14 amino acids. Trimming shortened V by 4 bases and J by 1 base, and 14 bases separated the two germline ends. Germline values: CDR1 DFQATT, CDR2 SNEGSKA (reference sequence).

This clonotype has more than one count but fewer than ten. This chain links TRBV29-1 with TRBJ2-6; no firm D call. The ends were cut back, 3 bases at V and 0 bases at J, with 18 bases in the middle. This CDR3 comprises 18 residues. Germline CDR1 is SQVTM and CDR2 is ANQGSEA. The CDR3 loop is CSVEVDIHESSGANVLTF. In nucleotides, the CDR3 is TGCAGCGTTGAGGTTGACATACATGAAAGCTCTGGGGCCAACGTCCTGACTTTC.

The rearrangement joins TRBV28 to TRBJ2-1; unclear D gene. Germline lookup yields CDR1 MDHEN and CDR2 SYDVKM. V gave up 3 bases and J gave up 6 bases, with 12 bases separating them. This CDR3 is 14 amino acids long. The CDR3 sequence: CASSFSHTGNEQFF. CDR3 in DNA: TGTGCCAGCAGTTTCAGCCACACCGGCAATGAGCAGTTCTTC.

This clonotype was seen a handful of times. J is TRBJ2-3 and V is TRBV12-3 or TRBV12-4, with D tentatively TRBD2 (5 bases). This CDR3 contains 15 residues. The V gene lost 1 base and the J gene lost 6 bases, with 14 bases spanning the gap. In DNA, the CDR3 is TGTGCCAGCAGTTTAGGAGGAGGAGTCTTTGATACGCAGTATTTT. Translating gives CASSLGGGVFDTQYF.

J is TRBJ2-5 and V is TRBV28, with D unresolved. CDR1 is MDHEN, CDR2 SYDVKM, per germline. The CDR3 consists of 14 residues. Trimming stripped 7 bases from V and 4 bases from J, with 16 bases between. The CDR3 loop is CASIGYRSGETQYF. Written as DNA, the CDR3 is TGTGCCAGCATTGGTTATAGGTCAGGAGAGACCCAGTACTTC.

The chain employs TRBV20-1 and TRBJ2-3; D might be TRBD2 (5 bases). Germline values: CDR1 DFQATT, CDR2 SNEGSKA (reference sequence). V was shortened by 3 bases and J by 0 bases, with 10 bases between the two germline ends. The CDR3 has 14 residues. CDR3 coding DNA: TGCAGTGCTAGCGAGGGAACTAGCACAGATACGCAGTATTTT. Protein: CSASEGTSTDTQYF.

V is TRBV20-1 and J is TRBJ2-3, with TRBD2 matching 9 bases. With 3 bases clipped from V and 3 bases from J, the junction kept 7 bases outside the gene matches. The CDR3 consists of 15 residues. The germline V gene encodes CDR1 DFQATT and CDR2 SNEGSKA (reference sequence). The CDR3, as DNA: TGCAGTGCTAGGTTAGCGGGAGAAACGACAGATACGCAGTATTTT. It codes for CSARLAGETTDTQYF.

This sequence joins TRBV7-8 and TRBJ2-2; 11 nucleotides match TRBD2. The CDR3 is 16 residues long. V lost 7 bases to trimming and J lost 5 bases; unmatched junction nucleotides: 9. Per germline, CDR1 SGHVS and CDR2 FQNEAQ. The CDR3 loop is CASTVGASGRTGELFF. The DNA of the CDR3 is TGTGCCAGCACGGTGGGGGCTAGCGGGAGGACCGGGGAGCTGTTTTTT.

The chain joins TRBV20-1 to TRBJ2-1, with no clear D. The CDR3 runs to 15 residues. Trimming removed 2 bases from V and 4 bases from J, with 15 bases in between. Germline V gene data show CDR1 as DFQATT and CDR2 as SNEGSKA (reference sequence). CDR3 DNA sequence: TGCAGTGCTAGACCTGGGTCCGCTTTTTACAATGAGCAGTTCTTC. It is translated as CSARPGSAFYNEQFF.

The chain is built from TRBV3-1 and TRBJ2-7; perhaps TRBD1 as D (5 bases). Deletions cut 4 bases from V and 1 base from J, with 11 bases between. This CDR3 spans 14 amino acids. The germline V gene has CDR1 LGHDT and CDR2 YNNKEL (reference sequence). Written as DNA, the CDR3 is TGTGCCAGCAGCCTACCTGGACAATCCTACGAGCAGTACTTC. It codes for CASSLPGQSYEQYF.

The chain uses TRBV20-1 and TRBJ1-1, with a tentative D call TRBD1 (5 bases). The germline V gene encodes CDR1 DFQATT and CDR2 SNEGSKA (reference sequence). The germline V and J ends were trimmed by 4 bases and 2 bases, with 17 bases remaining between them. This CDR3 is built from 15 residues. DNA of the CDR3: TGCAGTGCTAAACCCACGGGACGGATTAACACTGAAGCTTTCTTT. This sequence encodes CSAKPTGRINTEAFF.

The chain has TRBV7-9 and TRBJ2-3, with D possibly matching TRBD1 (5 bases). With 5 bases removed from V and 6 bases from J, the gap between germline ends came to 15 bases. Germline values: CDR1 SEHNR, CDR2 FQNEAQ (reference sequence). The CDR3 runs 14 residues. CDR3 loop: CASSPNLKGDTQYF. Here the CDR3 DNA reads TGTGCCAGCAGCCCAAACCTTAAGGGGGATACGCAGTATTTT.

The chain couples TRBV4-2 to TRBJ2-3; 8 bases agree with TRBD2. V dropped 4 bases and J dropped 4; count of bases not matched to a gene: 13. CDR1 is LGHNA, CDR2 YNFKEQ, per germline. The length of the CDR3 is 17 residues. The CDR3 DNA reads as TGTGCCAGCAGCCCGTTTGGAGCGGGAGACGGTCCAGATACGCAGTATTTT. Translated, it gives CASSPFGAGDGPDTQYF.

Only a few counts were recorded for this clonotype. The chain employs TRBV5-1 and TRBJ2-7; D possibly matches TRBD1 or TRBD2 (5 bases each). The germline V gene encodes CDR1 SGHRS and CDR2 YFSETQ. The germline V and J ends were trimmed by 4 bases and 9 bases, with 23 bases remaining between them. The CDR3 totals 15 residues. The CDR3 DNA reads TGCGCCAGCAGCGCAGCCGGGGCTTCTACCTCCGGGCAGTACTTC. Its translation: CASSAAGASTSGQYF.

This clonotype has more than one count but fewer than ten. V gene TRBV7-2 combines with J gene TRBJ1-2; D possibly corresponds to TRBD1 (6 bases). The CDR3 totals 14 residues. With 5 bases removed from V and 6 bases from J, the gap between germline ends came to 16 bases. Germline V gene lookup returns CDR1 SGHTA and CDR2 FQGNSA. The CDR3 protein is CASSPRGGNHGYTF. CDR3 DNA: TGTGCCAGCAGCCCCCGCGGGGGCAATCATGGCTACACCTTC. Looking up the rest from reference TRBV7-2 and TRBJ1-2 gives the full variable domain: GAGVSQSPSNKVTEKGKDVELRCDPISGHTALYWYRQSLGQGLEFLIYFQGNSAPDKSGLPSDRFSAERTGGSVSTLTIQRTQQEDSAVYLCASSPRGGNHGYTFGSGTRLTVV.

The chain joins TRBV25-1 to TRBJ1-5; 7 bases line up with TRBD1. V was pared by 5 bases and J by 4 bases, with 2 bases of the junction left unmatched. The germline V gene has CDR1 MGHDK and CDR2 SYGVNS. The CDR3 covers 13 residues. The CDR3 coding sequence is TGTGCCAGCAGTCCCAGGGGGAATCAGCCCCAGCATTTT. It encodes CASSPRGNQPQHF. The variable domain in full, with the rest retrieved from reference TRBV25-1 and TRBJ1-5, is EADIYQTPRYLVIGTGKKITLECSQTMGHDKMYWYQQDPGMELHLIHYSYGVNSTEKGDLSSESTVSRIRTEHFPLTLESARPSHTSQYLCASSPRGNQPQHFGDGTRLSIL.

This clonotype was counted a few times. The CDR3 loop reads CASSHAIGQGAYEQYF. Written as DNA, the CDR3 is TGTGCCAGCAGCCACGCCATCGGACAGGGGGCCTACGAGCAGTACTTC. J is TRBJ2-7 and V is TRBV4-2, with 10 bases matching TRBD1. Germline V gives CDR1 LGHNA, CDR2 YNFKEQ. Trimming at V came to 3 bases and at J to 2 bases, leaving 7 bases not matched to a gene. The CDR3 spans 16 residues.

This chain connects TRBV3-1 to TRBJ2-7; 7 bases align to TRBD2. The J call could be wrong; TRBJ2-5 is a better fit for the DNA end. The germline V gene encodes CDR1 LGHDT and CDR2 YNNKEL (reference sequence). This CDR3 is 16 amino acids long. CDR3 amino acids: CASSQGTGGSGETQYF. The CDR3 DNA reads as TGTGCCAGCAGCCAAGGAACTGGCGGGAGCGGAGAGACCCAGTACTTC.